The rows below give T cell receptor beta chains drawn from one sample of a study of CD8+CD57+ T cells in acquired aplastic anemia. TCRdb called the reads again in MiXCR, with one record for every CDR3 protein. Of some 190,000 distinct CDR3 sequences listed, under 55% are singletons. Sample: sorted CD4+, CD8+, or CD8+CD57+ T cells (not recorded which) from PBMCs. These receptors all come from a human donor in good health. CDR3s include the opening cysteine and the closing phenylalanine or tryptophan. A D gene is named only where the DNA matches it firmly. The listing skips clone size in some rows; elsewhere it reads once, few, many or a size class.

clone size	J gene	D gene	V gene	CDR3 protein	CDR3 DNA
.	TRBJ2-5	.	TRBV7-8	CATLGTLAETQYF	TGTGCCACCCTGGGTACCTTAGCAGAGACCCAGTACTTC
many	TRBJ1-5	.	TRBV24-1	CATSPPGPNQPQHF	TGTGCCACCAGTCCCCCAGGGCCCAATCAGCCCCAGCATTTT
.	TRBJ1-2	.	TRBV19	CATLGTSFFGYTF	TGTGCCACACTTGGGACTTCATTTTTTGGCTACACCTTC
once	TRBJ2-7	TRBD2	TRBV20-1	CSARKAGLGYEQYF	TGCAGTGCTAGAAAAGCGGGGCTGGGCTACGAGCAGTACTTC
many	TRBJ2-2	TRBD1	TRBV12-3/TRBV12-4	CASSLGGGRNTGELFF	TGTGCCAGCAGTTTAGGAGGGGGCAGAAACACCGGGGAGCTGTTTTTT
.	TRBJ2-5	.	TRBV7-6	CASSLVGSQGETQYF	TGTGCCAGCAGCTTAGTGGGCTCCCAGGGAGAGACCCAGTACTTC
many	TRBJ2-3	TRBD2	TRBV20-1	CSAIIPGTSVDTQYF	TGCAGTGCTATCATTCCCGGGACTAGCGTCGATACGCAGTATTTT
many	TRBJ1-5	TRBD1	TRBV2	CASRGQAHNQPQHF	TGTGCCAGCAGGGGACAGGCTCACAATCAGCCCCAGCATTTT
many	TRBJ2-5	.	TRBV20-1	CSARRGGKLWETQYF	TGCAGTGCCAGAAGAGGGGGGAAACTTTGGGAGACCCAGTACTTC
.	TRBJ2-2	.	TRBV5-4	CASSLAGGLGNTGELFF	TGTGCCAGCAGCTTGGCCGGGGGGCTAGGGAACACCGGGGAGCTGTTTTTT
many	TRBJ2-6	.	TRBV7-3	CASSAKGGGANVLTF	TGTGCCAGCAGCGCCAAGGGCGGTGGGGCCAACGTCCTGACTTTC
once	TRBJ2-1	TRBD1	TRBV10-3	CAINAGQASYNEQFF	TGTGCCATCAACGCGGGACAGGCCTCCTACAATGAGCAGTTCTTC
many	TRBJ1-2	.	TRBV2	CASSQRPGGDNYGYTF	TGTGCCAGCAGTCAACGACCCGGGGGCGATAACTATGGCTACACCTTC
.	TRBJ2-2	TRBD2	TRBV28	CASSAPRYLADTDTGELFF	TGTGCCAGCAGCGCACCCCGCTACCTAGCGGACACTGACACCGGGGAGCTGTTTTTT
once	TRBJ2-2	TRBD1	TRBV12-3/TRBV12-4	CASSPRTGGIGELFF	TGTGCCAGCAGTCCGCGGACAGGGGGCATCGGGGAGCTGTTTTTT
many	TRBJ2-2	TRBD2	TRBV7-9	CASSFLASGNGELFF	TGTGCCAGCAGCTTTCTTGCTAGCGGGAACGGGGAGCTGTTTTTT
.	TRBJ1-1	TRBD1	TRBV20-1	CSARTGGRGTEAFF	TGCAGTGCTCGGACAGGGGGACGGGGCACTGAAGCTTTCTTT
many	TRBJ2-5	.	TRBV3-1	CASSRTGRSEETQYF	TGTGCCAGCAGCCGGACGGGACGGAGTGAAGAGACCCAGTACTTC
.	TRBJ1-1	.	TRBV15	CATSRDHGSEAFF	TGTGCCACCAGCAGAGATCACGGCAGTGAAGCTTTCTTT
.	TRBJ1-2	.	TRBV10-3	CAISERGIGYGYTF	TGTGCCATCAGTGAGCGGGGTATCGGGTATGGCTACACCTTC
many	TRBJ1-1	.	TRBV24-1	CATSDSWAGTKAFF	TGTGCCACCAGTGATTCCTGGGCGGGTACAAAAGCTTTCTTT
.	TRBJ1-2	.	TRBV10-3	CAISEDSNYGYTF	TGTGCCATCAGTGAAGACAGTAACTATGGCTACACCTTC
.	TRBJ2-1	.	TRBV24-1	CATRAGSYNEQFF	TGTGCCACGAGGGCAGGGAGCTACAATGAGCAGTTCTTC
.	TRBJ2-1	TRBD2	TRBV30	CAWSLKAGVGNEQFF	TGTGCCTGGAGCTTAAAAGCGGGAGTAGGTAATGAGCAGTTCTTC
many	TRBJ2-2	.	TRBV7-6	CASSPGLQNTGELFF	TGTGCCAGCAGCCCGGGACTGCAAAACACCGGGGAGCTGTTTTTT
.	TRBJ2-1	TRBD2	TRBV14	CASSARTSGTNEQFF	TGTGCCAGCAGCGCCCGGACTAGCGGGACGAATGAGCAGTTCTTC
many	TRBJ2-5	TRBD2	TRBV7-9	CASSPGLAGRQETQYF	TGTGCCAGCAGCCCCGGGCTAGCGGGGCGACAAGAGACCCAGTACTTC
once	TRBJ2-7	.	TRBV20-1	CSATGQGDWAQYF	TGCAGTGCTACTGGACAAGGGGACTGGGCGCAGTACTTC
.	TRBJ2-7	.	TRBV9	CASSRGTFYEQYF	TGTGCCAGCAGCCGCGGGACATTCTACGAGCAGTACTTC
few	TRBJ2-7	.	TRBV30	CALQVRNSYEQYF	TGTGCATTACAGGTGCGAAACTCCTACGAGCAGTACTTC
.	TRBJ1-2	.	TRBV2	CASRTANYGYTF	TGTGCCAGCAGGACAGCAAACTATGGCTACACCTTC
.	TRBJ2-1	TRBD1	TRBV2	CARQGDRGANEQFF	TGTGCCCGACAAGGGGACAGGGGCGCCAATGAGCAGTTCTTC
.	TRBJ2-7	TRBD2	TRBV7-2	CASSLEWGGYYEQYF	TGTGCCAGCAGCTTAGAATGGGGGGGATACTACGAGCAGTACTTC
many	TRBJ2-2	.	TRBV5-1	CASSSVSSSVGTGELFF	TGCGCCAGCAGCTCCGTCTCTTCTAGCGTCGGCACCGGGGAGCTGTTTTTT
.	TRBJ2-7	.	TRBV20-1	CSARVGGSYEQYF	TGCAGTGCTAGAGTGGGGGGAAGCTACGAGCAGTACTTC
.	TRBJ2-5	TRBD2	TRBV10-3	CAIRRTSGRVQETQYF	TGTGCCATCAGGAGGACTAGCGGGAGGGTTCAAGAGACCCAGTACTTC
.	TRBJ2-1	.	TRBV29-1	CSVVGDYNEQFF	TGCAGCGTTGTAGGCGATTACAATGAGCAGTTCTTC
many	TRBJ2-1	TRBD2	TRBV5-1	CASSKGQLRLAGGVHEQFF	TGCGCCAGCAGCAAGGGACAGCTCAGACTAGCGGGAGGTGTGCATGAGCAGTTCTTC
many	TRBJ2-1	.	TRBV11-2	CASSSDALYNEQFF	TGTGCCAGCAGCTCAGACGCCCTTTACAATGAGCAGTTCTTC
many	TRBJ2-1	TRBD2	TRBV14	CASSLLAGAVYNEQFF	TGTGCCAGCAGCTTACTAGCGGGAGCGGTCTACAATGAGCAGTTCTTC
.	TRBJ2-7	TRBD1	TRBV10-3	CAINSQGATNEQYF	TGTGCCATCAACTCTCAGGGGGCCACGAACGAGCAGTACTTC
.	TRBJ1-6	.	TRBV6-1	CASSQTGMNSPLHF	TGTGCCAGCAGCCAGACTGGGATGAATTCACCCCTCCACTTT
.	TRBJ2-3	.	TRBV29-1	CSVVVSSTDTQYF	TGCAGCGTTGTGGTATCTAGCACAGATACGCAGTATTTT
few	TRBJ1-3	.	TRBV12-3/TRBV12-4	CASSKIVWTAGNTIYF	TGTGCCAGCAGTAAAATCGTCTGGACAGCTGGAAACACCATATATTTT
.	TRBJ1-6	.	TRBV15	CATSPNSYNSPLHF	TGTGCCACCAGCCCCAACTCCTATAATTCACCCCTCCACTTT
.	TRBJ2-7	TRBD2	TRBV20-1	CSATRLAGGPDEQYF	TGCAGTGCTACCAGACTAGCGGGAGGGCCGGATGAGCAGTACTTC
.	TRBJ2-1	TRBD1	TRBV29-1	CSVSGTGLYNEQFF	TGCAGCGTTTCGGGGACAGGTCTCTACAATGAGCAGTTCTTC
once	TRBJ2-1	.	TRBV11-2	CAWRGYDEQFF	TGTGCCTGGAGGGGTTACGATGAGCAGTTCTTC
.	TRBJ2-7	.	TRBV2	CASSEARDF	TGTGCCAGCAGTGAAGCCAGGGACTTC
many	TRBJ2-2	.	TRBV30	CAWSVRGAHGELFF	TGTGCCTGGAGTGTAAGGGGGGCCCACGGGGAGCTGTTTTTT
many	TRBJ2-2	TRBD2	TRBV2	CASRGTSRYTGELFF	TGTGCCAGCAGGGGGACTAGCCGATACACCGGGGAGCTGTTTTTT
many	TRBJ2-7	.	TRBV19	CASSMSSSYEQYF	TGTGCCAGTAGTATGTCATCTTCCTACGAGCAGTACTTC
many	TRBJ2-5	.	TRBV7-9	CVSSHLRTAGGETQYF	TGTGTCAGCAGCCACCTAAGGACCGCCGGAGGGGAGACCCAGTACTTC
many	TRBJ2-1	.	TRBV5-5	CASSLASGSYNEQFF	TGTGCCAGCAGCTTGGCGTCAGGCTCATACAATGAGCAGTTCTTC
.	TRBJ1-2	TRBD1	TRBV10-3	CAISESGGAGYGYTF	TGTGCCATCAGTGAATCAGGGGGCGCAGGGTATGGCTACACCTTC